This T cell receptor beta chain derives from a study of shared T cell receptors in the human thymus. Clones were sequenced by immunoSEQ multiplex PCR, and TCRdb holds only the in-frame ones, with some missing. The sample holds approximately 490,000 clones, around 78% seen once. V lost 3 bases and J 5 bases, leaving 13 bases between the germline ends. Germline CDR1 and CDR2: GTSNPN and SVGIG (reference sequence). CDR3 length equals 13 residues. The sample was also reused in another study, on human thymus T cells. From that paper: Thymus was obtained from resections taken during corrective heart surgery.

Material: thymocytes. The genes are TRBV30 and TRBJ2-5; a possible D gene is TRBD2 (6 bases). The origin of this receptor is a boy less than two years old with a congenital heart defect. CDR3 DNA sequence: TGTGCCTGGAGCCCTGGGACTCAGGAGACCCAGTACTTC. Translating it yields CAWSPGTQETQYF.